This T cell receptor (beta chain) was captured by sequencing in a study of blood T cells in healthy people across ages. Regarding the study as a whole: Changes in expanded clonotypes were possibly confounded, as the CMV status of donors was unknown.

As regards this clonotype: Its antigen is as yet unknown.

A second PCR of 7 to 11 cycles used a sample-barcoded 5' primer and a J-beta primer mix. CDR3-containing paired-end reads numbering at least 2.5 million came from each sample. TCRdb re-derived calls from the 5' RACE reads in MiXCR, one entry per CDR3 protein. The table lists about 970,000 distinct CDR3 sequences, roughly 50% of them singletons. V was pared by 7 bases and J by 7 bases, with 17 bases between. Germline CDR1 and CDR2: SEHNR and FQNEAQ (reference sequence). The CDR3 sequence is 13 residues long. The chain recombines TRBV7-9 with TRBJ2-7; D might be TRBD1 (7 bases). The sample taken for sequencing was blood. The TCR originated in a woman in her sixties or seventies in good health. CDR3 bases: TGTGCCAGCAAGTCGGAGGGGGCGGTAGAGCAGTACTTC. Amino acids: CASKSEGAVEQYF.